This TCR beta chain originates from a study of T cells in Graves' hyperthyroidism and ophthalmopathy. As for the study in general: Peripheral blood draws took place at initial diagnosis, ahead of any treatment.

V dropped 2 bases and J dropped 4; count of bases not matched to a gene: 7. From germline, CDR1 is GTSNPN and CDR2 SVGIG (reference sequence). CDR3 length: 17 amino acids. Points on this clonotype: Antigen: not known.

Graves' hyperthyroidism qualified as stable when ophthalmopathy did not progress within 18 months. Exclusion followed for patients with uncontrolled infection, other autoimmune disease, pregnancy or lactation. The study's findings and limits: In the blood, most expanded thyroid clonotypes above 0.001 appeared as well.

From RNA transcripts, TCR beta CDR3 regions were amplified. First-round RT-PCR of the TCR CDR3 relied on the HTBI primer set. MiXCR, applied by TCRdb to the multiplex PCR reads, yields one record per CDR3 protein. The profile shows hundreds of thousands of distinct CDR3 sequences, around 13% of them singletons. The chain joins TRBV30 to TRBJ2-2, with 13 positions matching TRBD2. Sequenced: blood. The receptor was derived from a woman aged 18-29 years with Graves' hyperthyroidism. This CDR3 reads CAWSIGLAGDLTGELFF. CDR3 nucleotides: TGTGCCTGGAGTATAGGACTAGCGGGAGATCTCACCGGGGAGCTGTTTTTT.